The source of this TCR beta chain is a study of cytomegalovirus exposure and HLA in healthy donors. Study-wide results and limits: Later work showed greater clonal expansion in HLA-associated TCR beta chains than in equally common others. HLA alleles were associated with fewer than 20,000 TCR beta sequences in a later analysis at 0.05 false discovery rate. Some public TCRs appeared in many individuals, while most sequences were rare. Altogether, 170 or so TCR beta chains were recorded as cytomegalovirus-associated.

A remark on this clone: The antigen remains undetermined.

With 60 Vbeta and 13 Jbeta primers, the PCR was carried out. Only in-frame clones appear in the TCRdb table, and some are missing; sequencing was by immunoSEQ multiplex PCR. This sample carries some 160,000 clones, almost 80% of them seen once, and the ten largest clones take around 1.4%. The CDR3 loop spans 16 amino acids. Germline V gene data show CDR1 as SEHNR and CDR2 as FQNEAQ (reference sequence). Trimming left V 5 bases short and J 4 bases short, with 21 bases between. The TCR comes from a male donor in good health and CMV-seronegative. The chain combines TRBV7-9 with TRBJ2-7; TRBD1 might be the D (7 bases). Material for sequencing was PBMCs. The CDR3 nucleotides read TGTGCCAGCAGCCAAGTAGGAGGGACAGAGGCGTACGAGCAGTACTTC. Translating it yields CASSQVGGTEAYEQYF.